This is a list of T cell receptor beta chains from one sample in a study of memory CD4+ T cells and cytomegalovirus serostatus. Using immunoSEQ multiplex PCR, the repertoire was profiled, and TCRdb retains in-frame clones only, with some absent. Of tens of thousands of clones in the sample, roughly four fifths were seen once. The sample comprised memory CD4+ T cells from blood. These receptors were collected from an adult in good health and CMV-seronegative. The CDR3 runs from the conserved cysteine through the conserved F or W. D genes are given only for firm matches. Not all rows give a size; the values are once, few, many and, for expanded clones, a class.

v_gene	d_gene	abundance	j_gene	CDR3nt	CDR3aa
TRBV29-1	TRBD2	NA	TRBJ2-2	TGCAGCGTTACTAGCGGGGGTCTCACCGGGGAGCTGTTTTTT	CSVTSGGLTGELFF
TRBV5-1	NA	once	TRBJ2-5	TGCGCCAGCAGCCCCGATTCTACCCAAGAGACCCAGTACTTC	CASSPDSTQETQYF
TRBV6-6	NA	NA	TRBJ2-7	TGTGCCAGCAGTTCAAGAGGAGGGTACTCCCCCTACGAGCAGTACTTC	CASSSRGGYSPYEQYF
TRBV6-5	NA	NA	TRBJ1-1	TGTGCCAGCTCTACCCCGGGGGGAAACACTGAAGCTTTCTTT	CASSTPGGNTEAFF
TRBV6-1	NA	few	TRBJ1-5	TGTGCCAGCAGTGGGGCAGATTTCAATCAGCCCCAGCATTTT	CASSGADFNQPQHF
TRBV7-2	TRBD1	NA	TRBJ2-7	TGTGCCAGCAGCCTTGGACAGGGGACCTACGAGCAGTACTTC	CASSLGQGTYEQYF
TRBV29-1	NA	NA	TRBJ1-2	TGCAGCGTTGGGGGGGCATTACGGACAGCGAAGGATGGCTACACCTTC	CSVGGALRTAKDGYTF
TRBV7-9	NA	NA	TRBJ1-5	TGTGCCAGCAGCTTAGGTTTCGATCAGCCCCAGCATTTT	CASSLGFDQPQHF
TRBV29-1	TRBD1	NA	TRBJ2-2	TGCAGCGCCTCTACACGGGACAGGACCACCGGGGAGCTGTTTTTT	CSASTRDRTTGELFF
TRBV19	NA	NA	TRBJ2-7	TGTGCCAGTAGTCTGGATGTCAGCTCCAACGAGCAGTACTTC	CASSLDVSSNEQYF
TRBV2	TRBD1	NA	TRBJ2-1	TGTGCCAGCAGTGTATTGGGACAGGGACCCTACAATGAGCAGTTCTTC	CASSVLGQGPYNEQFF
TRBV7-2	NA	NA	TRBJ2-1	TGTGCCAGCAGCTTAGTAGGGGGGCCGAATGAGCAGTTCTTC	CASSLVGGPNEQFF
TRBV4-1	NA	NA	TRBJ1-2	TGCGCCAGCAGCCAAGAAGGACAGACCTATGGCTACACCTTC	CASSQEGQTYGYTF
TRBV7-7	TRBD1	NA	TRBJ2-1	TGTGCTAGCAGCCGGGACAGGGAAAGCAATGAGCAGTTCTTC	CASSRDRESNEQFF
TRBV6-4	TRBD1	NA	TRBJ1-1	TGTGCCAGCAGCAGACAGGGGGAAACTGAAGCTTTCTTT	CASSRQGETEAFF
TRBV30	NA	few	TRBJ1-2	TGTGCCTGGAGTGTACGTAGGGGAGAAGGCTACACCTTC	CAWSVRRGEGYTF
TRBV10-3	NA	NA	TRBJ1-1	TGTGCCATCAGTGAGTCTCCGGGGAACACTGAAGCTTTCTTT	CAISESPGNTEAFF
TRBV4-3	NA	NA	TRBJ2-3	TGCGCCAGCAGCCAAGTCTGGGGGCTCCCCACAGATACGCAGTATTTT	CASSQVWGLPTDTQYF
TRBV29-1	TRBD1	NA	TRBJ1-2	TGCAGCGTTGAAGGGGCCGGGACAGGGAAGAAAGGCTACACCTTC	CSVEGAGTGKKGYTF
TRBV4-1	TRBD2	NA	TRBJ2-7	TGCGCCAGCAGCCAAGTCGCTAGCGGGGACTACGAGCAGTACTTC	CASSQVASGDYEQYF
TRBV10-1	NA	NA	TRBJ2-3	TGCGCCAGTCCTATAATCGGCACGCGTTATACAGATACGCAGTATTTT	CASPIIGTRYTDTQYF
TRBV18	NA	NA	TRBJ1-3	TGTGCCAGCTCACCGGGGAGAGGACCGAGAGAAAACACCATATATTTT	CASSPGRGPRENTIYF
TRBV7-2	NA	NA	TRBJ1-5	TGTGCCAGCAGCTTGTGGCCCGATCAGCCCCAGCATTTT	CASSLWPDQPQHF
TRBV19	TRBD1	NA	TRBJ1-1	TGTGCCAGTAGTAACCGGGACAGAAAGGGAATAGCTTTCTTT	CASSNRDRKGIAFF
TRBV5-4	NA	NA	TRBJ1-3	TGTGCCAGCAGCTTGGACCTCTCAGGAAACACCATATATTTT	CASSLDLSGNTIYF
TRBV5-5	NA	NA	TRBJ2-7	TGTGCCAGCAGCTTGGGAGGAGGGCGGCTCGAGCAGTACTTC	CASSLGGGRLEQYF